What follows are 10 T cell receptor beta chains derived from one specimen sequenced in a study of T-cell reconstitution after alpha-beta-depleted transplantation in children. The library targeted TCRbeta and was prepared with unique molecular identifiers. TCRdb reprocessed the PCR reads via MiXCR and lists one record per CDR3 protein. The sample includes about 200,000 distinct CDR3 sequences, 6.3% of them seen just once. The material sequenced was PBMCs, taken before TCRalphabeta/CD19-depleted stem cell transplant. The receptor set was obtained from a girl under three years old with combined immunodeficiency, due to receive a stem cell transplant.

Many counts were recorded for this clonotype. The chain joins TRBV6-5 to TRBJ2-7, with D perhaps matching TRBD1 (6 bases). V was shortened by 0 bases and J by 4 bases, with 16 bases between the two germline ends. Germline V lookup: CDR1 MNHEY, CDR2 SVGAGI. The CDR3 totals 16 residues. DNA of the CDR3: TGTGCCAGCAGTTACTCCGAAGCACAGGGAATATACGAGCAGTACTTC. Protein product: CASSYSEAQGIYEQYF.

There are many counts of this clonotype. The chain uses TRBV7-8 and TRBJ2-1; 9 bases are a match to TRBD2. The V segment lost 4 bases and the J segment 5 bases; nucleotides outside the gene matches: 9. Looked up from germline, CDR1 is SGHVS and CDR2 is FQNEAQ. The CDR3 is 16 residues long. The CDR3 DNA is TGTGCCAGCAGCTATTTAGCGGGAGCCGTCCACAATGAGCAGTTCTTC. It specifies CASSYLAGAVHNEQFF.

The sample holds many counts of this clonotype. The J gene is TRBJ2-7, the V gene TRBV7-2, with unresolved D. The V end was cut by 2 bases, the J end by 3 bases, with 11 bases between. This CDR3 is built from 14 residues. Germline V gene lookup returns CDR1 SGHTA and CDR2 FQGNSA. This CDR3 reads CASSLNHYFYEQYF. The CDR3 DNA reads as TGTGCCAGCAGCTTAAACCACTACTTCTACGAGCAGTACTTC. The whole variable domain, filled in from reference TRBV7-2 and TRBJ2-7, reads GAGVSQSPSNKVTEKGKDVELRCDPISGHTALYWYRQSLGQGLEFLIYFQGNSAPDKSGLPSDRFSAERTGGSVSTLTIQRTQQEDSAVYLCASSLNHYFYEQYFGPGTRLTVT.

This clonotype was counted ten times or more. The rearrangement uses TRBV7-6 and TRBJ1-1, with D hard to call. The germline CDR1 and CDR2 sequences are SGHVS and FNYEAQ. V lost 2 bases to trimming and J lost 1 base, with 8 bases between them. This CDR3 region has 14 residues. The CDR3 sequence: CASSLLETNTEAFF. The CDR3 nucleotides are TGTGCCAGCAGCTTATTGGAGACGAACACTGAAGCTTTCTTT. The variable domain in full, with the rest retrieved from reference TRBV7-6 and TRBJ1-1, is GAGVSQSPRYKVTKRGQDVALRCDPISGHVSLYWYRQALGQGPEFLTYFNYEAQQDKSGLPNDRFSAERPEGSISTLTIQRTEQRDSAMYRCASSLLETNTEAFFGQGTRLTVV.

This clonotype was picked up many times. The genes are TRBV4-2 and TRBJ2-3; D is ambiguous. CDR3 size: 13 residues. The germline gives CDR1 LGHNA, CDR2 YNFKEQ. Trimming cost V 0 bases and J 6 bases, with 7 bases left between them. The CDR3 sequence: CASSQDRRDTQYF. The CDR3 DNA reads TGTGCCAGCAGCCAAGATAGGCGCGATACGCAGTATTTT.

This clonotype was seen many times. The chain joins TRBV12-3 or TRBV12-4 to TRBJ1-4; D is undetermined. The V end was cut by 6 bases, the J end by 0 bases, with 11 bases between. The CDR3 sequence is 15 residues long. CDR3 DNA: TGTGCCAGCAGCAAGACACCCGCAACTAATGAAAAACTGTTTTTT. Translating it yields CASSKTPATNEKLFF.

The table lists this clonotype with many counts. This sequence joins TRBV12-5 and TRBJ2-7; 9 bases are shared with TRBD1. The CDR3 consists of 15 residues. Germline values: CDR1 LGHNT, CDR2 FRNRAP. Trimming at V came to 7 bases and at J to 3 bases, leaving 10 bases not matched to a gene. The CDR3 sequence: CASALGTGGFYEQYF. CDR3 DNA sequence: TGTGCTAGTGCCCTCGGTACAGGGGGCTTCTACGAGCAGTACTTC.

This clonotype was observed many times. This CDR3 reads CASSQVDWSSSYEQYF. The CDR3 DNA sequence: TGCGCCAGCAGCCAAGTCGACTGGAGCAGCTCCTACGAGCAGTACTTC. The chain employs TRBV4-1 and TRBJ2-7; D call uncertain. Trimming cost V 1 base and J 0 bases, with 13 bases left between them. Per the germline V gene, CDR1 is MGHRA and CDR2 is YSYEKL. This CDR3 is built from 16 residues.

This clonotype was detected many times. This sequence joins TRBV5-1 and TRBJ2-1, with D possibly matching TRBD2 (5 bases). Trimming shortened V by 3 bases and J by 9 bases, and 19 bases separated the two germline ends. Germline CDR1 is SGHRS and CDR2 is YFSETQ. CDR3 length: 15 residues. CDR3: CASSSLMAGDAEQFF. Written as DNA, the CDR3 is TGCGCCAGCAGCTCGCTCATGGCCGGGGATGCTGAGCAGTTCTTC.

This clonotype was seen many times. The genes are TRBV12-3 or TRBV12-4 and TRBJ1-5; 7 bases are shared with TRBD1. Unmatched junction bases numbered 1, after V lost 5 bases and J lost 0 bases. The CDR3 loop spans 14 amino acids. The CDR3 loop is CASSDRDSNQPQHF. DNA for the CDR3: TGTGCCAGCAGTGACAGGGATAGCAATCAGCCCCAGCATTTT.